This is a list of T cell receptor beta chains from one sample in a study of shared clonotypes between healthy human individuals. Method: immunoSEQ multiplex PCR; TCRdb's copy keeps in-frame clones and lacks some. Of about 1.1 million clones listed, 70% to 80% were seen once; the top ten hold approximately 0.9%. The sequenced material came from memory CD4+ T cells from PBMCs. These receptors were obtained from a man between 18 and 29 years old in good health. Some clones in this sample may be carry-over from other donors' samples. CDR3s include the opening cysteine and the closing phenylalanine or tryptophan. The order of the fields is J gene, V gene, clone size, CDR3 length, D gene, CDR3 DNA, CDR3 protein. The D gene is left open where the match is weak. Not every row has a clone size; where given, it reads once, few, many or a size class.

j_gene: TRBJ1-4
v_gene: TRBV6-6
abundance: NA
len: 15
d_gene: NA
CDR3nt: TGTGCCAGCAGTTATGTGGGGGCAACTAATGAAAAACTGTTTTTT
CDR3aa: CASSYVGATNEKLFF

j_gene: TRBJ2-7
v_gene: TRBV6-1
abundance: NA
len: 13
d_gene: TRBD1
CDR3nt: TGTGCCAGCAGTGAGCAGGGGGTTAGCGAGCAGTACTTC
CDR3aa: CASSEQGVSEQYF

j_gene: TRBJ1-2
v_gene: TRBV28
abundance: once
len: 13
d_gene: TRBD1
CDR3nt: TGTGCCAGCAGGAGGACAGGGCTATATGGCTACACCTTC
CDR3aa: CASRRTGLYGYTF

j_gene: TRBJ2-3
v_gene: TRBV10-1
abundance: NA
len: 14
d_gene: NA
CDR3nt: TGCGCCAGCAGGGTGTTGGGTAGCACAGATACGCAGTATTTT
CDR3aa: CASRVLGSTDTQYF

j_gene: TRBJ2-7
v_gene: TRBV30
abundance: NA
len: 16
d_gene: TRBD2
CDR3nt: TGTGCCTGGAGTGGGGACGATAGCGGGAGTCCCTACGAGCAGTACTTC
CDR3aa: CAWSGDDSGSPYEQYF

j_gene: TRBJ1-1
v_gene: TRBV6-6
abundance: many
len: 13
d_gene: NA
CDR3nt: TGTGCCAGCAGCACCGGGACACCCACTGAAGCTTTCTTT
CDR3aa: CASSTGTPTEAFF

j_gene: TRBJ2-2
v_gene: TRBV28
abundance: NA
len: 13
d_gene: NA
CDR3nt: TGTGCCAGCAGACAGGGAACGAACGGGGAGCTGTTTTTT
CDR3aa: CASRQGTNGELFF

j_gene: TRBJ2-7
v_gene: TRBV5-5
abundance: NA
len: 14
d_gene: TRBD2
CDR3nt: TGTGCCAGCAGCTTCGGGACTAGCGCTTACGAGCAGTACTTC
CDR3aa: CASSFGTSAYEQYF

j_gene: TRBJ2-1
v_gene: TRBV2
abundance: once
len: 15
d_gene: NA
CDR3nt: TGTGCCAGCAGGGGGGACGGCAGAAACTACAATGAGCAGTTCTTC
CDR3aa: CASRGDGRNYNEQFF

j_gene: TRBJ2-3
v_gene: TRBV10-1
abundance: once
len: 12
d_gene: NA
CDR3nt: TGCGCCCTTTTTGGAACCACAGATACGCAGTATTTT
CDR3aa: CALFGTTDTQYF

j_gene: TRBJ2-2
v_gene: TRBV19
abundance: NA
len: 16
d_gene: NA
CDR3nt: TGTGCCAGTAGTTTCCCGGGACAACGGAACACCGGGGAGCTGTTTTTT
CDR3aa: CASSFPGQRNTGELFF

j_gene: TRBJ2-7
v_gene: TRBV7-2
abundance: many
len: 15
d_gene: NA
CDR3nt: TGTGCCAGCAGCCCCACCCGCCCCGGTGATAGCGAGCAGTACTTC
CDR3aa: CASSPTRPGDSEQYF

j_gene: TRBJ2-3
v_gene: TRBV5-8
abundance: NA
len: 12
d_gene: NA
CDR3nt: TGTGCCAGCAGCTTCACCAGGGAAACGCAGTATTTT
CDR3aa: CASSFTRETQYF

j_gene: TRBJ2-1
v_gene: TRBV27
abundance: once
len: 18
d_gene: TRBD2
CDR3nt: TGTGCCAGCGGGAGGGCCTGGGGAGGGACGAGCTCCTACAATGAGCAGTTCTTC
CDR3aa: CASGRAWGGTSSYNEQFF

j_gene: TRBJ1-5
v_gene: TRBV2
abundance: few
len: 15
d_gene: NA
CDR3nt: TGTGCCAGCAGTGAATGGGTTGACGCGAGTCAGCCCCAGCATTTT
CDR3aa: CASSEWVDASQPQHF

j_gene: TRBJ1-2
v_gene: TRBV19
abundance: NA
len: 15
d_gene: NA
CDR3nt: TGTGCCAGTAGTAGGGGGGTAGGGACAAGCTATGGCTACACCTTC
CDR3aa: CASSRGVGTSYGYTF

j_gene: TRBJ1-4
v_gene: TRBV28
abundance: NA
len: 15
d_gene: NA
CDR3nt: TGTGCCAGCAGTGGTTACGGGACGGGGGGAGAAAAACTGTTTTTT
CDR3aa: CASSGYGTGGEKLFF

j_gene: TRBJ2-5
v_gene: TRBV5-1
abundance: NA
len: 13
d_gene: NA
CDR3nt: TGCGCCAGCAGCGCCAGCCCCCAAGAGACCCAGTACTTC
CDR3aa: CASSASPQETQYF

j_gene: TRBJ1-2
v_gene: TRBV14
abundance: NA
len: 12
d_gene: NA
CDR3nt: TGTGCCAGCAGCCAAGAATCGACGGGCTACACCTTC
CDR3aa: CASSQESTGYTF

j_gene: TRBJ2-1
v_gene: TRBV29-1
abundance: NA
len: 15
d_gene: TRBD2
CDR3nt: TGCAGCGTTGGATTAGCGGGTAGACTCTACAATGAGCAGTTCTTC
CDR3aa: CSVGLAGRLYNEQFF

j_gene: TRBJ2-3
v_gene: TRBV9
abundance: NA
len: 16
d_gene: NA
CDR3nt: TGTGCCAGCAGCGTATCCGGAGGGGCTAGCACAGATACGCAGTATTTT
CDR3aa: CASSVSGGASTDTQYF

j_gene: TRBJ1-1
v_gene: TRBV6-5
abundance: NA
len: 13
d_gene: NA
CDR3nt: TGTGCCAGCACCCCAACCAAGGGATATGAAGCTTTCTTT
CDR3aa: CASTPTKGYEAFF

j_gene: TRBJ2-2
v_gene: TRBV11-1
abundance: NA
len: 13
d_gene: NA
CDR3nt: TGTGCCAGCAGCTTAGTGGGGACCGGGGAGCTGTTTTTT
CDR3aa: CASSLVGTGELFF

j_gene: TRBJ1-1
v_gene: TRBV2
abundance: NA
len: 12
d_gene: NA
CDR3nt: TGTGCCAGCAGTCGGGACGCCACTGAAGCTTTCTTT
CDR3aa: CASSRDATEAFF

j_gene: TRBJ2-3
v_gene: TRBV28
abundance: NA
len: 17
d_gene: TRBD2
CDR3nt: TGTGCCAGCAGTCCCCCGGGACTAGTTACTTTGTCAGATACGCAGTATTTT
CDR3aa: CASSPPGLVTLSDTQYF

j_gene: TRBJ2-7
v_gene: TRBV5-4
abundance: NA
len: 15
d_gene: TRBD2
CDR3nt: TGTGCCAGCAGTAAACTAGCGGGAGGGCTAGACGAGCAGTACTTC
CDR3aa: CASSKLAGGLDEQYF

j_gene: TRBJ2-5
v_gene: TRBV5-4
abundance: NA
len: 14
d_gene: TRBD1
CDR3nt: TGTGCCAGCAGGAATACAGGGGGCGGGGAGACCCAGTACTTC
CDR3aa: CASRNTGGGETQYF

j_gene: TRBJ1-2
v_gene: TRBV29-1
abundance: NA
len: 15
d_gene: NA
CDR3nt: TGCAGCGTAAGCTTACTCTCCGGGGCTAACTATGGCTACACCTTC
CDR3aa: CSVSLLSGANYGYTF

j_gene: TRBJ2-3
v_gene: TRBV5-4
abundance: few
len: 13
d_gene: NA
CDR3nt: TGTGCCAGCAGCTTTCCTAACCCAGATACGCAGTATTTT
CDR3aa: CASSFPNPDTQYF

j_gene: TRBJ1-5
v_gene: TRBV30
abundance: NA
len: 13
d_gene: NA
CDR3nt: TGTGCCTGGGCTACAGGGCACAATCAGCCCCAGCACTTT
CDR3aa: CAWATGHNQPQHF

j_gene: TRBJ2-7
v_gene: TRBV5-1
abundance: NA
len: 15
d_gene: TRBD1
CDR3nt: TGCGCCAGCAGCCGGGACGGGACAGCCTCCTACGAGCAGTACTTC
CDR3aa: CASSRDGTASYEQYF

j_gene: TRBJ2-7
v_gene: TRBV7-9
abundance: NA
len: 14
d_gene: TRBD2
CDR3nt: TGTGCCAGCAGCGCACCGGGACTAGGGGTTGAGCAGTACTTC
CDR3aa: CASSAPGLGVEQYF

j_gene: TRBJ1-1
v_gene: TRBV28
abundance: NA
len: 15
d_gene: TRBD1
CDR3nt: TGTGCCAGCAGTTCAGGGGGCGGCCGGTATCGAGAAGCTTTCTTT
CDR3aa: CASSSGGGRYREAFF

j_gene: TRBJ1-2
v_gene: TRBV9
abundance: NA
len: 17
d_gene: TRBD1
CDR3nt: TGTGCCAGCAGCGAGCCGGCAGGGGGCCATCGGCGCTATGGCTACACCTTC
CDR3aa: CASSEPAGGHRRYGYTF

j_gene: TRBJ2-7
v_gene: TRBV4-1
abundance: NA
len: 13
d_gene: NA
CDR3nt: TGCGCCAGCAGCCAAGGAAGAGGTCTTGAGCAGTACTTC
CDR3aa: CASSQGRGLEQYF

j_gene: TRBJ2-2
v_gene: TRBV5-1
abundance: NA
len: 16
d_gene: TRBD2
CDR3nt: TGCGCCAGCAGCTTGAGTACTAGCGGGAACACCGGGGAGCTGTTTTTT
CDR3aa: CASSLSTSGNTGELFF

j_gene: TRBJ2-5
v_gene: TRBV7-3
abundance: NA
len: 15
d_gene: TRBD1
CDR3nt: TGTGCCAGCAGCTTACTACAGGGGTCCCAAGAGACCCAGTACTTC
CDR3aa: CASSLLQGSQETQYF

j_gene: TRBJ1-6
v_gene: TRBV4-1
abundance: NA
len: 16
d_gene: TRBD1
CDR3nt: TGCGCCAGCAGCCAAGAAGGACAGGGATCGGTTTCACCCCTCCACTTT
CDR3aa: CASSQEGQGSVSPLHF

j_gene: TRBJ2-5
v_gene: TRBV6-6
abundance: NA
len: 11
d_gene: NA
CDR3nt: TGTGCCAGCACCTCCCGGGAGACCCAGTACTTC
CDR3aa: CASTSRETQYF

j_gene: TRBJ1-1
v_gene: TRBV7-2
abundance: NA
len: 15
d_gene: NA
CDR3nt: TGTGCCAGCAGCTTAGCGGGTAACACTAACACTGAAGCTTTCTTT
CDR3aa: CASSLAGNTNTEAFF

j_gene: TRBJ1-2
v_gene: TRBV29-1
abundance: few
len: 12
d_gene: NA
CDR3nt: TGCAGCGTAGGACAGCCTAACTATGGCTACACCTTC
CDR3aa: CSVGQPNYGYTF

j_gene: TRBJ2-7
v_gene: TRBV6-1
abundance: NA
len: 15
d_gene: TRBD2
CDR3nt: TGTGCCAGCATGGGTTACGCGGGAGGGTTCTACGAGCAGTACTTC
CDR3aa: CASMGYAGGFYEQYF

j_gene: TRBJ2-2
v_gene: TRBV2
abundance: NA
len: 15
d_gene: TRBD2
CDR3nt: TGTGCCAGCAGTGAATTCAGCGGGAGCCCCGGGGAGCTGTTTTTT
CDR3aa: CASSEFSGSPGELFF

j_gene: TRBJ2-3
v_gene: TRBV7-8
abundance: few
len: 16
d_gene: TRBD2
CDR3nt: TGTGCCAGCAGCTCCGCTCTAGGGCTAGCGGGAGACACGCAGTATTTT
CDR3aa: CASSSALGLAGDTQYF

j_gene: TRBJ2-1
v_gene: TRBV5-1
abundance: NA
len: 15
d_gene: NA
CDR3nt: TGCGCCAGCAGCTTGGAGGACAGATTGTACAATGAGCAGTTCTTC
CDR3aa: CASSLEDRLYNEQFF

j_gene: TRBJ2-5
v_gene: TRBV6-1
abundance: NA
len: 14
d_gene: NA
CDR3nt: TGTGCCAGCAGTGAGGTGTCAGTCCAAGAGACCCAGTACTTC
CDR3aa: CASSEVSVQETQYF

j_gene: TRBJ1-5
v_gene: TRBV30
abundance: NA
len: 13
d_gene: NA
CDR3nt: TGTGCCTGGAGGGGGCAGGGCAATCAGCCCCAGCATTTT
CDR3aa: CAWRGQGNQPQHF

j_gene: TRBJ2-4
v_gene: TRBV19
abundance: NA
len: 16
d_gene: NA
CDR3nt: TGTGCCAGTAGTATTCGCCGCCCGGGCCACGGAAACATTCAGTACTTC
CDR3aa: CASSIRRPGHGNIQYF

j_gene: TRBJ2-3
v_gene: TRBV6-6
abundance: NA
len: 15
d_gene: TRBD1
CDR3nt: TGTGCCAGCAGTTATTGGACAGGGAGGACAGATACGCAGTATTTT
CDR3aa: CASSYWTGRTDTQYF

j_gene: TRBJ1-2
v_gene: TRBV28
abundance: NA
len: 15
d_gene: TRBD1
CDR3nt: TGTGCCAGCAGTGGGCCGGGACAGGGGTCGATTGGCTACACCTTC
CDR3aa: CASSGPGQGSIGYTF

j_gene: TRBJ1-1
v_gene: TRBV6-1
abundance: NA
len: 15
d_gene: NA
CDR3nt: TGTGCCAGCAGTGAACCTGGATCTGTTAGGGGTGAAGCTTTCTTT
CDR3aa: CASSEPGSVRGEAFF

j_gene: TRBJ2-1
v_gene: TRBV5-6
abundance: NA
len: 16
d_gene: NA
CDR3nt: TGTGCCAGCAGCTTGGTGGGACTCAGCTCCTACAATGAGCAGTTCTTC
CDR3aa: CASSLVGLSSYNEQFF

j_gene: TRBJ1-4
v_gene: TRBV6-1
abundance: NA
len: 16
d_gene: TRBD1
CDR3nt: TGTGCCAGCAGTGAGGAACAGGGGGTGGCTAATGAAAAACTGTTTTTT
CDR3aa: CASSEEQGVANEKLFF